This T cell receptor beta chain was obtained from a study of T cells in Graves' hyperthyroidism and ophthalmopathy. The source material, RNA transcripts, was used to amplify TCR beta CDR3 regions. HTBI primers drove first-round RT-PCR of the TCR CDR3. TCRdb independently ran MiXCR on the multiplex PCR reads; one entry per CDR3 protein. The sample lists 350,000 to 400,000 distinct CDR3 sequences; approximately 13% were seen once. CDR1 and CDR2 from the germline V gene are SGHVS and FQNEAQ. V dropped 5 bases and J dropped 3 bases, with 5 bases sitting between them. The CDR3 runs 11 residues. Hyperthyroidism patients were newly diagnosed, had disease duration under 2 months, and were aged 18 to 65 years. Exclusion of patients followed from uncontrolled infection, other autoimmune disease, pregnancy or lactation. The source of the PBMCs was over 8.5 ml of fresh peripheral blood.

This chain links TRBV7-8 with TRBJ2-7; no definite D call. The TCR was taken from a woman aged 55-70 years with Graves' hyperthyroidism. Sample: blood. CDR3 sequence: CASSVYYEQYF. CDR3 DNA: TGTGCCAGCAGCGTATACTACGAGCAGTACTTC.